Listed below are T cell receptor beta chains from one sample, sequenced in a study of T cell repertoires in cytomegalovirus infection. TCRdb fed the reads into MiXCR, producing one record per CDR3 protein. This sample has fewer than 250,000 distinct CDR3 sequences, with 10% to 15% found just once. Sequencing was done on a sample of PBMCs. Source of these receptors: a human donor in good health (CMV status not recorded). Some clones in this sample may be carry-over from other donors' samples. Both conserved end residues are part of each CDR3. D genes are given only for firm matches. Expanded clones get a size class; other rows say once, few or many, or leave the size out.

J gene: TRBJ1-1; clone size: many; V gene: TRBV7-2; D gene: NA; CDR3 DNA: TGTGCCAGCAGCTTAAGTCGTGGAGGGACTGAAGCTTTCTTT; CDR3 protein: CASSLSRGGTEAFF
J gene: TRBJ2-5; clone size: many; V gene: TRBV7-9; D gene: TRBD2; CDR3 DNA: TGTGCCAGCAGCCCCTCTAGCGGCGGAGAATGGGAGACCCAGTACTTC; CDR3 protein: CASSPSSGGEWETQYF
J gene: TRBJ2-4; clone size: many; V gene: TRBV25-1; D gene: NA; CDR3 DNA: TGTGCCAGCAGTCCCGACGAGCGGGCCAAAAACATTCAGTACTTC; CDR3 protein: CASSPDERAKNIQYF
J gene: TRBJ1-1; clone size: many; V gene: TRBV7-9; D gene: NA; CDR3 DNA: TGTGCCAGCAGACAAACTAGTGGTATAGGCGAAGCTTTCTTT; CDR3 protein: CASRQTSGIGEAFF
J gene: TRBJ1-2; clone size: few; V gene: TRBV2; D gene: TRBD1; CDR3 DNA: TGTGCCAGCAGCGGGACAGCACCTAACTATGGCTACACCTTC; CDR3 protein: CASSGTAPNYGYTF
J gene: TRBJ2-1; clone size: NA; V gene: TRBV28; D gene: TRBD2; CDR3 DNA: TGTGCCAGCAGTTTATTAGAGGGAGGGCCGAACAATGAGCAGTTCTTC; CDR3 protein: CASSLLEGGPNNEQFF
J gene: TRBJ1-2; clone size: many; V gene: TRBV7-2; D gene: NA; CDR3 DNA: TGTGCCAGCACCTGGGACCTCCAGCGGGACTACACCTTC; CDR3 protein: CASTWDLQRDYTF
J gene: TRBJ2-3; clone size: few; V gene: TRBV29-1; D gene: TRBD1; CDR3 DNA: TGCAGCGTTGGGGGACGGACAGGGGGCGAAGATACGCAGTATTTT; CDR3 protein: CSVGGRTGGEDTQYF
J gene: TRBJ2-4; clone size: many; V gene: TRBV3-1; D gene: NA; CDR3 DNA: TGTGCCAGCAGCACGCGACCGGAGGGAAACATTCAGTACTTC; CDR3 protein: CASSTRPEGNIQYF
J gene: TRBJ1-6; clone size: NA; V gene: TRBV5-1; D gene: TRBD1; CDR3 DNA: TGCGCCAGCGGTTGGGGACAGGATAATTCACCCCTCCACTTT; CDR3 protein: CASGWGQDNSPLHF
J gene: TRBJ2-3; clone size: many; V gene: TRBV7-2; D gene: NA; CDR3 DNA: TGTGCCAGCAGCTTGGCTGAGCGCACAGATACGCAGTATTTT; CDR3 protein: CASSLAERTDTQYF
J gene: TRBJ2-2; clone size: many; V gene: TRBV27; D gene: TRBD1; CDR3 DNA: TGTGCCAGCGGGCCCGGGACAGGGAACACCGGGGAGCTGTTTTTT; CDR3 protein: CASGPGTGNTGELFF
J gene: TRBJ2-1; clone size: NA; V gene: TRBV6-2/TRBV6-3; D gene: TRBD2; CDR3 DNA: TGTGCCAGCAGTTACGTCTCGGTAGCGGGAGTGGGAGGTGAGCAGTTCTTC; CDR3 protein: CASSYVSVAGVGGEQFF
J gene: TRBJ1-3; clone size: NA; V gene: TRBV4-3; D gene: NA; CDR3 DNA: TGCGCCAGCAGCTATTCCACCCCCCAGGCGGGAAACACCATATATTTT; CDR3 protein: CASSYSTPQAGNTIYF
J gene: TRBJ2-3; clone size: many; V gene: TRBV7-2; D gene: TRBD2; CDR3 DNA: TGTGCCAGCAGCTTATACAAACTAGCGGGGGCGGGGGGAGATACGCAGTATTTT; CDR3 protein: CASSLYKLAGAGGDTQYF
J gene: TRBJ1-2; clone size: many; V gene: TRBV7-2; D gene: NA; CDR3 DNA: TGTGCCAGCAGCCCCGATTTCTATGGCTACACCTTC; CDR3 protein: CASSPDFYGYTF
J gene: TRBJ2-5; clone size: many; V gene: TRBV7-2; D gene: TRBD2; CDR3 DNA: TGTGCCAGCAGCCTCTCCGGGACTAGCGGGGGAGGAGAGACCCAGTACTTC; CDR3 protein: CASSLSGTSGGGETQYF
J gene: TRBJ2-7; clone size: many; V gene: TRBV28; D gene: NA; CDR3 DNA: TGTGCCAGCAGTTTAATGGTACAGGGAGGGGCCCGGGGTTACGAGCAGTACTTC; CDR3 protein: CASSLMVQGGARGYEQYF
J gene: TRBJ2-1; clone size: many; V gene: TRBV4-2; D gene: NA; CDR3 DNA: TGTGCCAGCAGCCAAGATTTCGGCGGATCCTACAATGAGCAGTTCTTC; CDR3 protein: CASSQDFGGSYNEQFF
J gene: TRBJ2-7; clone size: many; V gene: TRBV5-1; D gene: TRBD2; CDR3 DNA: TGCGCCAGCAGCTTTGGACTAGCGGGAGCCGAGCAGTACTTC; CDR3 protein: CASSFGLAGAEQYF
J gene: TRBJ2-5; clone size: NA; V gene: TRBV29-1; D gene: NA; CDR3 DNA: TGCAGCGGCTACAGGTCCCAAGAGACCCAGTACTTC; CDR3 protein: CSGYRSQETQYF
J gene: TRBJ2-7; clone size: few; V gene: TRBV4-2; D gene: TRBD2; CDR3 DNA: TGTGCCAGCAGCCAGGAACCGGGACTAGCGGGAGGCGAGCAGTACTTC; CDR3 protein: CASSQEPGLAGGEQYF
J gene: TRBJ1-1; clone size: NA; V gene: TRBV28; D gene: NA; CDR3 DNA: TGTGCCAGCACCTGGACTAGTGGTTCTTCTGAAGCTTTCTTT; CDR3 protein: CASTWTSGSSEAFF
J gene: TRBJ2-2; clone size: few; V gene: TRBV19; D gene: NA; CDR3 DNA: TGTGCCAGTACAGAAGGCGGGGAGCTGTTTTTT; CDR3 protein: CASTEGGELFF
J gene: TRBJ2-3; clone size: many; V gene: TRBV7-9; D gene: TRBD2; CDR3 DNA: TGTGCCAGCAGCTGGACTAGTATCGATACGCAGTATTTT; CDR3 protein: CASSWTSIDTQYF
J gene: TRBJ1-2; clone size: many; V gene: TRBV19; D gene: TRBD1; CDR3 DNA: TGTGCCAGTAGTTGGGACAGGGGGCGCGACTATGGCTACACCTTC; CDR3 protein: CASSWDRGRDYGYTF
J gene: TRBJ2-1; clone size: few; V gene: TRBV5-5; D gene: NA; CDR3 DNA: TGTGCCAGCAGCTTGGATCGGAACAATGAGCAGTTCTTC; CDR3 protein: CASSLDRNNEQFF